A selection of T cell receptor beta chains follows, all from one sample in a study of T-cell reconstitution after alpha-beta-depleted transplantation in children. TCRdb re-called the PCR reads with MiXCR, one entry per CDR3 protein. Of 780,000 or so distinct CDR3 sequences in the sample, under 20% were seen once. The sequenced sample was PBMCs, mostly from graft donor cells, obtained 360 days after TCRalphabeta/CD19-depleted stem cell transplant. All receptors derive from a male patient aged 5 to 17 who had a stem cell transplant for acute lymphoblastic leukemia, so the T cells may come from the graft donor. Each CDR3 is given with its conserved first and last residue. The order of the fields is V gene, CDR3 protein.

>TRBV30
CAWCETDRRNEQFF
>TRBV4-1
CASSQDPPSPGTDTQYF
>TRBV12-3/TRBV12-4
CASRLSLSYEQYF
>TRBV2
CASSRGLVKYEQYF
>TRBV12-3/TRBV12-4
CASTKGLAGSRETQYF
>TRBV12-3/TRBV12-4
CASSLTGTGTSFF
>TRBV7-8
CASSLDLGDYEQYF
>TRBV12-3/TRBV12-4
CASSPGASSNQPQHF
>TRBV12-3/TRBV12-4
CASSLVGQGKETQYF
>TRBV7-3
CASSFPGEAEQYF
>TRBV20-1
CSAREAARNLYNEQFF
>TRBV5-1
CASGNQETQYF
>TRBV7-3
CASSLRRASTNTDTQYF
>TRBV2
CASILGDHPTREQYF
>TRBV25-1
CASSAYGTGFNEQYF
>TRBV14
CASRGQNNEQFF
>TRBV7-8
CASRPRLKGRPTSYEQYF
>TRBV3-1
CASSLSSRLAGGEQFF
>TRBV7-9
CASSSFLAGGIYNEQFF
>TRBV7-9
CASSLGDRDSGNTIYF
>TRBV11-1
CASSLGTGMNEQFF
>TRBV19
CASSADRVLQGYTF
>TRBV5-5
CASSLLWTGAKETQYF
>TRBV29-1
CSVSARGLDGYTF
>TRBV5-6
CASSLRGSLAQETQYF
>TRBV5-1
CASSAGQHSYEQYF
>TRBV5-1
CASSLGWTGETQYF
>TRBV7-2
CASRVRQTTDTQYF
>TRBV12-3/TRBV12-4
CAGSGGNEQFF
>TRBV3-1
CASSHKPAYNEQFF
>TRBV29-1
CSVEGQGDGYTF
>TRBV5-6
CASSPGLAAVRTGELFF
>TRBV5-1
CASSFGDSDTQYF
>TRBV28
CASSLRSGLDF
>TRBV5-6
CASSSPEVAGYSTEAFF
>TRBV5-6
CASSPGDGTKGYEQYF
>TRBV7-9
CASGRGPDTQYF
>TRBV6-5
CASSSRAPLTYEQYF
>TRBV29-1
CRATSGRDNEQFF
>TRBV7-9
CASSPLGAGENEQFF
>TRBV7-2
CASSSRGDGVRRELFF
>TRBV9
CASSVDVSREKLFF
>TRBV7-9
CASSLVGRGLTEAFF
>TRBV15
CATSRDRFGSEYF
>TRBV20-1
CSARGLGNNEQFF
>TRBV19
CASSPASGRGYEQYF
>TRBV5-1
CASSLVQGGNEQFF
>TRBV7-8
CASWAEGFSYNEQFF
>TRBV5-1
CASSNRGWTTEAFF
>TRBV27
CASSWDSGLPVEQFF
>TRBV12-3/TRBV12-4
CARLRKQGGVQPQHF
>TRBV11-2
CASSLGGENNEQFF
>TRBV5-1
CASSFSGGRSGELFF
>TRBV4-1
CASSQGLSVGEHYEQYF